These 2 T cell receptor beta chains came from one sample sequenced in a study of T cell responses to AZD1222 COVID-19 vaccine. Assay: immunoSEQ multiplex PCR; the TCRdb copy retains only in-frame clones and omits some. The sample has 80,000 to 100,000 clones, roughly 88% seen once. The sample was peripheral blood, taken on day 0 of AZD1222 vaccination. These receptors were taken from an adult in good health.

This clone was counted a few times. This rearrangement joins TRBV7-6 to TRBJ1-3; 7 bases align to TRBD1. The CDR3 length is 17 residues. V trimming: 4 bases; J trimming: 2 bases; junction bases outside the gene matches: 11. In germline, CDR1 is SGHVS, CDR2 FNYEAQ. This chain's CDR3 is CASSSYSTGRTGNTIYF. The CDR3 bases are TGTGCCAGCAGCTCCTATTCGACAGGGCGGACTGGAAACACCATATATTTT.

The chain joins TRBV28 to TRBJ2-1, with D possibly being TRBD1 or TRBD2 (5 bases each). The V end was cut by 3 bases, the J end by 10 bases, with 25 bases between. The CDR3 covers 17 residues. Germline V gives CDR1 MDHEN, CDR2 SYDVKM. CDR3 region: CASSFPPGTGSAVEQFF. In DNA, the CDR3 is TGTGCCAGCAGTTTTCCCCCCGGGACGGGCTCAGCGGTGGAGCAGTTCTTC.